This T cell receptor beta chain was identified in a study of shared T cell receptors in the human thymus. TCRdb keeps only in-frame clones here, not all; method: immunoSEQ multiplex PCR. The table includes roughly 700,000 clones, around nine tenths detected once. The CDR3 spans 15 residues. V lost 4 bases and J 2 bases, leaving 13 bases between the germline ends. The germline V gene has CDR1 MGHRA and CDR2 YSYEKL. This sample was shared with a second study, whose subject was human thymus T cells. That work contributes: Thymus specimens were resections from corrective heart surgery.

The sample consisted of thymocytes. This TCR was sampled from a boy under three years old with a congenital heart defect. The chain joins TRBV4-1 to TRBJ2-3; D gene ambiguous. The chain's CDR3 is CASSPSDPFTDTQYF. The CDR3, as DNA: TGCGCCAGCAGCCCATCAGATCCCTTCACAGATACGCAGTATTTT.